What follows are 19 T cell receptor beta chains derived from one specimen sequenced in a study of blood T cell repertoires in COVID-19. Clones were read by immunoSEQ multiplex PCR, and TCRdb kept only the in-frame ones, dropping some. The data contain 70,000 to 100,000 clones, roughly 90% of them singletons. Material: peripheral blood. The source is a man in his fifties with COVID-19, enrolled during active disease.

V gene TRBV27 combines with J gene TRBJ1-1; 10 positions match TRBD1. The CDR3 sequence is 16 residues long. CDR1 and CDR2 (germline): MNHEY, SMNVEV (reference sequence). V shed 6 bases and J 0 bases; nucleotides not matched to a gene: 7. CDR3 loop: CASSTDRGLLNTEAFF. The CDR3 DNA is TGTGCCAGCAGCACCGACAGGGGGCTGCTGAACACTGAAGCTTTCTTT.

This clone has more than one count but fewer than ten. The chain employs TRBV18 and TRBJ2-1; the D is unclear. V lost 4 bases and J lost 9, with 13 bases in between. In germline, CDR1 is KGHSH, CDR2 LQKENI. This CDR3 contains 13 residues. Here the CDR3 reads CASSRVQLIEQFF. CDR3 nucleotides: TGTGCCAGCTCACGGGTACAGTTGATTGAGCAGTTCTTC.

CDR3 residues: CASSLAFRFTDTQYF. DNA for the CDR3: TGCGCCAGCAGCTTGGCATTTCGGTTCACAGATACGCAGTATTTT. The chain is built from TRBV5-1 and TRBJ2-3; D is ambiguous. Germline-derived CDR1 and CDR2 are SGHRS and YFSETQ. This CDR3 is 15 amino acids long. The V and J ends lost 0 bases and 2 bases respectively, with 10 bases between them.

CDR3 nucleotides: TGTGCCAGCAGCTCCCCTCTAGCGGGGGGACAAGAGACCCAGTACTTC. This gives the protein CASSSPLAGGQETQYF. The V call is TRBV11-2, the J call TRBJ2-5; 11 bases line up with TRBD2. Germline V gene sequence: CDR1 SGHAT, CDR2 FQNNGV. Unmatched junction bases numbered 6, after V lost 4 bases and J lost 2 bases. The CDR3 loop spans 16 amino acids.

The chain has TRBV5-4 and TRBJ2-1; D unresolved. Trimming pared 3 bases from V and 7 bases from J, leaving 8 bases between. Germline V gene sequence: CDR1 SGHNT, CDR2 YYREEE (reference sequence). The CDR3 runs 12 residues. CDR3 sequence reads: CASSSLENEQFF. CDR3 coding DNA: TGTGCCAGCAGCTCCCTGGAGAATGAGCAGTTCTTC.

This chain connects TRBV10-3 to TRBJ1-4; 11 bases are a match to TRBD1. This CDR3 region has 16 residues. Germline V gene data show CDR1 as ENHRY and CDR2 as SYGVKD. V trimming: 2 bases; J trimming: 8 bases; junction bases outside the gene matches: 7. CDR3 in amino acids: CAISESGQGAREKLFF. In DNA form, the CDR3 reads TGTGCCATCAGTGAGAGCGGACAGGGGGCTCGAGAAAAACTGTTTTTT.

The chain has TRBV19 and TRBJ2-7; D perhaps matches TRBD2 (6 bases). V lost 6 bases to trimming and J lost 2 bases, with 11 bases between them. CDR1 and CDR2 (germline): LNHDA, SQIVND (reference sequence). This CDR3 has 13 amino acids. The CDR3 nucleotides are TGTGCCAGTAGCAACCCGGGAGCCTACGAGCAGTACTTC. The encoded protein is CASSNPGAYEQYF.

This clone has a single count. The chain links TRBV2 to TRBJ1-5, with 9 bases identical to TRBD1. Germline CDR1 SNHLY, CDR2 FYNNEI. The CDR3 totals 15 residues. The J segment lost 6 bases and the V segment lost 6 bases, leaving 9 bases of the junction unmatched. CDR3 loop: CASSERTGDVQPQHF. The DNA of the CDR3 is TGTGCCAGCAGCGAGAGGACAGGGGACGTTCAGCCCCAGCATTTT. The full variable domain, its missing parts supplied by reference TRBV2 and TRBJ1-5, is EPEVTQTPSHQVTQMGQEVILRCVPISNHLYFYWYRQILGQKVEFLVSFYNNEISEKSEIFDDQFSVERPDGSNFTLKIRSTKLEDSAMYFCASSERTGDVQPQHFGDGTRLSIL.

CDR3 nucleotide sequence: TGTGCCACTTCCGAGACAGGACACGTTTGGGGCACTGAAGCTTTCTTT. Protein: CATSETGHVWGTEAFF. The chain uses TRBV24-1 and TRBJ1-1, with D possibly matching TRBD1 (6 bases). The V end was cut by 10 bases, the J end by 4 bases, with 24 bases between. Germline CDR1 and CDR2: KGHDR and SFDVKD. The CDR3 is made up of 16 amino acids.

This clone was recorded once. CDR3 sequence reads: CSVVRGQGGYTF. In DNA, the CDR3 is TGCAGCGTTGTAAGGGGACAGGGTGGCTACACCTTC. This chain uses TRBV29-1 with TRBJ1-2; 9 nucleotides align to TRBD1. There are 12 residues in the CDR3. Germline CDR1 SQVTM, CDR2 ANQGSEA. J lost 7 bases, V lost 4 bases, and 4 bases had no gene match.

The CDR3, as DNA: TGTGCCACCAGCAGAGAGACAGGGTCTGGGGCCAACGTCCTGACTTTC. Translating gives CATSRETGSGANVLTF. V usage is TRBV15 and J usage is TRBJ2-6, with TRBD1 matching over 7 bases. The CDR3 totals 16 residues. The germline V gene has CDR1 LNHNV and CDR2 YYDKDF (reference sequence). J gave up 1 base and V 0 bases, and 0 bases lay outside the gene matches. Full variable domain (remainder filled in from reference TRBV15 and TRBJ2-6): DAMVIQNPRYQVTQFGKPVTLSCSQTLNHNVMYWYQQKSSQAPKLLFHYYDKDFNNEADTPDNFQSRRPNTSFCFLDIRSPGLGDTAMYLCATSRETGSGANVLTFGAGSRLTVL.

The chain joins TRBV18 to TRBJ2-1, with D perhaps matching TRBD2 (6 bases). Germline values: CDR1 KGHSH, CDR2 LQKENI. The CDR3 totals 15 residues. Trimming removed 0 bases from V and 10 bases from J, with 16 bases in between. The CDR3 DNA is TGTGCCAGCTCACCACCCCAGGGCTTGGAGGGGGAGCAGTTCTTC. It translates to CASSPPQGLEGEQFF.

The rearrangement uses TRBV3-1 (or the pseudogene TRBV3-2) and TRBJ1-1; 7 bases are a match to TRBD1. Germline V gene lookup returns CDR1 LGHDT and CDR2 YNNKEL (reference sequence). Losses at the gene ends were 5 bases for V and 1 base for J; bases not matched to a gene: 4. This CDR3 contains 14 residues. CDR3 residues: CASSRGQTNTEAFF. CDR3 coding DNA: TGTGCCAGCAGCAGGGGGCAGACGAACACTGAAGCTTTCTTT.

The V call is TRBV30, the J call TRBJ2-2; TRBD2 agrees at 14 bases. V gave up 2 bases and J gave up 2 bases; unmatched junction bases: 7. This CDR3 is 18 amino acids long. The germline V gene encodes CDR1 GTSNPN and CDR2 SVGIG (reference sequence). CDR3 in DNA: TGTGCCTGGAGTACACGACTAGCGGGGGGGCAAAACACCGGGGAGCTGTTTTTT. Amino acid sequence: CAWSTRLAGGQNTGELFF.

V is TRBV19 and J is TRBJ1-5; 7 bases fit TRBD1. This CDR3 has 17 amino acids. Germline-derived CDR1 and CDR2 are LNHDA and SQIVND (reference sequence). Germline trimming cut 5 bases from V and 2 bases from J; bases unmatched to any gene: 12. CDR3 amino acids: CASSSTRTGRGNQPQHF. The CDR3 DNA follows: TGTGCCAGTAGTTCAACGCGGACAGGAAGGGGCAATCAGCCCCAGCATTTT.

J is TRBJ1-1 and V is TRBV27, with unresolved D. V dropped 2 bases and J dropped 0 bases, with 7 bases sitting between them. Germline loops: CDR1 MNHEY, CDR2 SMNVEV (reference sequence). The CDR3 is made up of 14 amino acids. The CDR3 protein is CASSLRVMNTEAFF. CDR3 nucleotides: TGTGCCAGCAGTTTACGGGTCATGAACACTGAAGCTTTCTTT.

The chain couples TRBV3-1 (or the pseudogene TRBV3-2) to TRBJ1-5; D is possibly TRBD1 (5 bases). CDR1 is LGHDT and CDR2 is YNNKEL in the germline V gene (reference sequence). The ends were cut back, 4 bases at V and 9 bases at J, with 16 bases in the middle. This CDR3 has 14 amino acids. CDR3 bases: TGTGCCAGCAGCCTGGGTCCTACAGGTCCGCCCCAGCATTTT. Protein sequence: CASSLGPTGPPQHF.

Turning to this clone: An end of the junction differs from the germline gene, which may be a read error. The chain joins TRBV13 to TRBJ1-2; TRBD1 matches 7 bases. This CDR3 comprises 14 residues. CDR1 PRHDT and CDR2 FYEKMQ come from the germline V gene (reference sequence). CDR3: CANSQQGFEYGYTF. DNA of the CDR3: TGTGCCAACAGCCAACAGGGGTTTGAGTATGGCTACACCTTC.

The sample holds a few counts of this clone. V is TRBV4-3 and J is TRBJ1-2; no reliable D call. Germline assignment: CDR1 LGHNA and CDR2 YSLEER. The length of the CDR3 is 13 residues. V was clipped by 1 base and J by 7 bases, with 10 bases between them. CDR3 sequence (DNA): TGCGCCAGCAGCCAAGGATCCCGGGTTGGCTACACCTTC. Its translation: CASSQGSRVGYTF.